This T cell receptor beta chain was retrieved from a study of CD8 T cells in Susac syndrome. Treatment-naive patients with stable or active relapsing-remitting disease served as multiple sclerosis controls. RNA amounts of about 0.5 to 1 ug underwent reverse transcription with random hexamers. It was immunoSEQ multiplex PCR that amplified TCR beta CDR3 across 54 Vbeta and 13 Jbeta. TCRdb independently ran MiXCR on the immunoSEQ multiplex PCR reads; one entry per CDR3 protein. The data show 200,000 to 250,000 distinct CDR3 sequences, just under 95% seen once. The germline V gene has CDR1 SGHTA and CDR2 FQGNSA. The V segment lost 3 bases and the J segment 4 bases; nucleotides outside the gene matches: 4. This CDR3 comprises 14 residues.

The sequence was collected from a human donor with multiple sclerosis. Sequenced: CD4+ T cells from PBMCs. The rearrangement joins TRBV7-2 to TRBJ2-7; the match to TRBD1 covers 9 bases. CDR3 in amino acids: CASSFGQGPYEQYF. CDR3 nucleotide sequence: TGTGCCAGCAGCTTCGGACAGGGGCCATACGAGCAGTACTTC.